The subject of this entry is one TCR beta chain. The target of this receptor is not known. One base away there is no much larger clone; base qualities are not given. The library came from the immunoSEQ multiplex PCR assay. TCRdb mirrors the immuneACCESS table, restricted to in-frame sequences. Some clones are absent from its copies; in checked studies, under half trace to an unresolved V gene, and the reason for the others is unknown. The sample profile shows approximately 13,000 clones; 80% to 90% of them were found once. In total, the top ten clones hold about an eighth of the sample. The data originate from a study of technical replicates of blood from a few donors (dated by TCRdb to 2017 to 2019). The sequence derives from a human donor in good health. Sequencing was carried out using PBMCs.

The CDR3 amino acid sequence is: CASRKGDTKDRYTF. The base sequence is TGTGCCAGTAGGAAAGGGGACACCAAAGATCGCTACACCTTC. The chain links TRBV19 with TRBJ1-2; a weak D assignment points to TRBD1 (6 bases agree). Trimming removed 6 bases from V and 9 bases from J, leaving 20 bases between the germline ends. From its cysteine to its phenylalanine, the CDR3 spans 14 amino acids. Just CDR3 DNA is preserved here, 42 bases in frame from base 1. The germline V gene encodes CDR1 LNHDA and CDR2 SQIVND (reference sequence).